Sequencing of this T cell receptor (beta chain) was carried out in a study of regulatory and conventional T cells in RAG deficiency (dated by TCRdb to about 2017). For the wider study: High-throughput TCR beta sequencing was used to compare the diversity and composition of the Treg, conventional CD4+ and CD8+ T cell repertoires of RAG-deficient patients with those of healthy controls. On the study overall, not on this receptor specifically: Shorter CDR3 lengths were found in all patient T-cell subsets, and >90% Treg-Tconv repertoire overlap at nucleotide and amino acid level was observed in Omenn syndrome patients. Unique TCR beta sequences from Treg cells were around 100-fold fewer in Omenn syndrome and CID/AS patients than controls, versus around 10-fold for other subsets. Some T-cell subset analyses were not done for some subjects. Compared with control T-cell subpopulations, the RAG-deficient patients had markedly lower Shannon entropy and higher Simpson indices. Rather than being bona fide Treg cells, the sorted CD25-high CD127-low cells in Omenn syndrome patients may represent peripherally activated cells.

The library was prepared using the immunoSEQ multiplex PCR assay. Rearranged TCR beta chain products were amplified from genomic DNA of sorted T-cell subsets and sequenced. As for the authors' bioinformatics: Repertoire diversity of productive TCR beta rearrangements was quantified using Shannon entropy and Simpson indices. To gauge clonal expansion, the frequencies of the 100 most abundant productive TCR beta clonotypes among total reads were added together. The TRB repertoires were scored with a self-reactivity index that is based on amino acid usage at CDR3beta positions 6 and 7. Repertoire analyses used two-way ANOVA; flow cytometric analyses used Student t or Mann-Whitney tests. TCRdb holds this immuneACCESS table with in-frame rearrangements only. Some clones are missing; in checked studies, unresolved V genes explain under half, and the rest has no known cause. V, J and clone size derive from that table, while D and trimming were established from the DNA sequence. The sample table holds roughly 34,000 clones, of which about 78% were seen once. Around 3.4% of the sample is taken by the ten largest.

Only one count was recorded for this clone. Its cognate antigen has yet to be identified. Per-base qualities were not stored, and no clone one base away is much larger. Before genomic DNA extraction, conventional CD4+ T cells were isolated from blood as CD25-low CD127-high cells. Repertoire analyses used several healthy control donors as the comparison group. From its cysteine to its phenylalanine, the CDR3 spans 13 amino acids. CDR3 DNA is the only sequence kept; it has 39 bases, read in frame from the first base. V is clipped by 1 base and J by 9 bases, and the sequence between their germline boundaries is 10 bases long. For CDR1 and CDR2, the germline V gene lists LGHNA and YNFKEQ. These data were also filed under a second study, of regulatory T cells. As that second paper reports: For the multiplex PCR, 52 forward TRBV primers and 13 reverse TRBJ primers were used, and amplification bias was corrected with both assay-based and computational methods. Restricted unique TRB V-J pairs and skewed V and J gene usage were observed in patient repertoires, most markedly in regulatory T cells. T-cell receptor beta repertoires of sorted regulatory, conventional CD4+ and CD8+ T cells were compared between CD3G-deficient patients and healthy controls. Peripheral blood mononuclear cells were isolated by Ficoll density separation. Within the immunoSEQ assay, multiplex PCR amplified rearranged TRB loci from genomic DNA. TRB amplicons were sequenced using an Illumina HiSeq platform. Raw sequences were error-filtered and aligned to reference gene sequences by custom algorithms, then analyzed with the immunoSEQ online tools. Frequencies of productive and nonproductive TRB rearrangements were assessed among unique sequences as well as among total sequences. Prism software was used to run t tests, Mann-Whitney tests or two-way ANOVA for comparisons between groups.

The V gene is TRBV4-2 and the J gene is TRBJ2-1; tentative D gene TRBD2, with 6 bases matching. The source material was CD4+ effector T cells sorted from blood. The TCR was taken from a human donor in good health. The CDR3 protein is CASSQVVGSEQFF. The nucleotide sequence is TGTGCCAGCAGCCAAGTTGTCGGGAGTGAGCAGTTCTTC.